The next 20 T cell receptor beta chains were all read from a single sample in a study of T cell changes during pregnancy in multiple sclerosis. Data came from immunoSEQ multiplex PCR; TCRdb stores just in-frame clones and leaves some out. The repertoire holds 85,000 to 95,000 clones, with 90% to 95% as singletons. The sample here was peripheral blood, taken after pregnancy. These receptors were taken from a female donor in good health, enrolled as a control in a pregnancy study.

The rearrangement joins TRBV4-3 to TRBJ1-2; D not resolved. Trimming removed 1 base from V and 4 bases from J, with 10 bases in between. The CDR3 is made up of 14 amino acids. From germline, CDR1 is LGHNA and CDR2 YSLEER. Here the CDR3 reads CASSQGQRSYGYTF. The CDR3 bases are TGCGCCAGCAGCCAAGGCCAGCGATCCTATGGCTACACCTTC.

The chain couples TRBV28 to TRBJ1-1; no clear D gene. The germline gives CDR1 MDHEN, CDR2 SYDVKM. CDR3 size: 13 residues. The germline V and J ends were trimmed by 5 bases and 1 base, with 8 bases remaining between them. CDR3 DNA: TGTGCCAGCAGTCCCCACGGGAACACTGAAGCTTTCTTT. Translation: CASSPHGNTEAFF.

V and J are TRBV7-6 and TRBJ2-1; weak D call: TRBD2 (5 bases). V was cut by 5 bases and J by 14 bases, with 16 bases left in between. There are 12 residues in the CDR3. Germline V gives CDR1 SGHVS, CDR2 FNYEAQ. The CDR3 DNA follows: TGTGCCAGCAGCCCCGGGAATTGGTGGGAGTTCTTC. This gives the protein CASSPGNWWEFF.

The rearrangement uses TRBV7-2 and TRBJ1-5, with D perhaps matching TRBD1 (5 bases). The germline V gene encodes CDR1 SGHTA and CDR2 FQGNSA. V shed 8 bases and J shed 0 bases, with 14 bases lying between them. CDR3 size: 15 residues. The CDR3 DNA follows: TGTGCCAGCCGACCGGGACTGAATAGCAATCAGCCCCAGCATTTT. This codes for CASRPGLNSNQPQHF.

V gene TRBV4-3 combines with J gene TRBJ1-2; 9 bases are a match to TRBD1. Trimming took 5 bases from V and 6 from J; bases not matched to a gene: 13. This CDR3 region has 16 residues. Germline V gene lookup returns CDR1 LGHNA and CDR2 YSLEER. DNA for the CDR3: TGCGCCAGCAGCGAATTACAGGGGGCGGGTTACGATGGCTACACCTTC. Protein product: CASSELQGAGYDGYTF.

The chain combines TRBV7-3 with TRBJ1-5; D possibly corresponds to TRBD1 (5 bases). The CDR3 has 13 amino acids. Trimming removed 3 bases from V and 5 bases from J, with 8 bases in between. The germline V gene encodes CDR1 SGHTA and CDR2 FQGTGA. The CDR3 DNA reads TGTGCCAGCAGCTTGGCGACAGATCAGCCCCAGCATTTT. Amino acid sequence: CASSLATDQPQHF.

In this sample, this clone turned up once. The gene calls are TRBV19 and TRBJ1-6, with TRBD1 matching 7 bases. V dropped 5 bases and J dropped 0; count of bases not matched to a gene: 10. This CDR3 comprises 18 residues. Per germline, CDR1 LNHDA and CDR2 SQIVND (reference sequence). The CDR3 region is CASSPSRQGSSYNSPLHF. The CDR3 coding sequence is TGTGCCAGTAGTCCCTCCAGACAGGGTAGCTCCTATAATTCACCCCTCCACTTT.

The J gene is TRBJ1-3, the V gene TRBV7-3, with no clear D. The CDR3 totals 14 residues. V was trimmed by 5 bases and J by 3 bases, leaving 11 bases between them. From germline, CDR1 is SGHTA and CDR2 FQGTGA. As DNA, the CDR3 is TGTGCCAGCAGCCCCCAGGCGCATGGAAACACCATATATTTT. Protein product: CASSPQAHGNTIYF.

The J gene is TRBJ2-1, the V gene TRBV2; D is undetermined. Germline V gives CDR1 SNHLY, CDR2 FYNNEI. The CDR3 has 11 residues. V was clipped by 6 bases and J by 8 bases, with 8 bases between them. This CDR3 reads CASRPSYEQFF. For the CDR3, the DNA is TGTGCCAGCAGACCAAGCTATGAGCAGTTCTTC.

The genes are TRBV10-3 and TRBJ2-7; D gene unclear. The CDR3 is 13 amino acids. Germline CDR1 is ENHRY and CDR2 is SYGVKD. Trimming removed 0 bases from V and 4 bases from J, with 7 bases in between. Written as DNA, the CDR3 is TGTGCCATCAGTGAGTCGACACGATACGAGCAGTACTTC. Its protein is CAISESTRYEQYF.

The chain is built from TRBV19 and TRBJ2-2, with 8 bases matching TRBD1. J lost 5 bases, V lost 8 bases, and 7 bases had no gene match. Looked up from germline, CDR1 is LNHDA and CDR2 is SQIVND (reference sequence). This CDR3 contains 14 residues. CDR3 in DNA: TGTGCCAGTGCCGTAACAGGGGGAACCGGGGAGCTGTTTTTT. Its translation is CASAVTGGTGELFF.

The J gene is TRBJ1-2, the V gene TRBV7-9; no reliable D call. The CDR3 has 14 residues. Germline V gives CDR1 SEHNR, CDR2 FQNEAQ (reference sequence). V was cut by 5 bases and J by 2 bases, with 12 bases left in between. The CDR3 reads CASSDSGKNYGYTF. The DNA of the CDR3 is TGTGCCAGCAGCGACTCCGGGAAGAACTATGGCTACACCTTC.

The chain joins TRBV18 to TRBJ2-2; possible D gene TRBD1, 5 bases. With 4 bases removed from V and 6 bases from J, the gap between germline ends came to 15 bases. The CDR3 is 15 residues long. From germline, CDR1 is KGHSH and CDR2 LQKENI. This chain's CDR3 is CASSLTPGISGELFF. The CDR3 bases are TGTGCCAGCTCACTTACTCCAGGGATCTCCGGGGAGCTGTTTTTT.

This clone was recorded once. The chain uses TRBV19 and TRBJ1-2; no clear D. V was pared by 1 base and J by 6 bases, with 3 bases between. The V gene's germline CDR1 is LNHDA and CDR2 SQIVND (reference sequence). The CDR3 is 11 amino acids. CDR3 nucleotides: TGTGCCAGTAGTATAGCCAATGGCTACACCTTC. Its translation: CASSIANGYTF.

As DNA, the CDR3 is TGTGCCAGCAGTGAGGGGACTGTGAACACCGGGGAGCTGTTTTTT. Residues: CASSEGTVNTGELFF. The V and J genes are TRBV6-4 and TRBJ2-2; D is perhaps TRBD2 (6 bases). Germline CDR1 reads MRHNA; CDR2 reads SNTAGT. This CDR3 has 15 residues. V lost 3 bases and J 1 base, leaving 9 bases between the germline ends.

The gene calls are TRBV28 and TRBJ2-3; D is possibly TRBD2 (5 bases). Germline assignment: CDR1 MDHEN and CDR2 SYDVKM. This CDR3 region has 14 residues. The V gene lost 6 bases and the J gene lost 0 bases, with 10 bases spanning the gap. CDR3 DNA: TGTGCCAGCAGCCTTGGACTGAGCACAGATACGCAGTATTTT. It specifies CASSLGLSTDTQYF. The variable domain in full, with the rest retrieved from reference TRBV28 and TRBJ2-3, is DVKVTQSSRYLVKRTGEKVFLECVQDMDHENMFWYRQDPGLGLRLIYFSYDVKMKEKGDIPEGYSVSREKKERFSLILESASTNQTSMYLCASSLGLSTDTQYFGPGTRLTVL.

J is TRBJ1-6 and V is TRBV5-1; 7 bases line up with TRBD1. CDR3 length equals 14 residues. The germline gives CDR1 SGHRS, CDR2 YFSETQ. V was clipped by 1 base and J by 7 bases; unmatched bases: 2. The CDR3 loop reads CASSLNRGNSPLHF. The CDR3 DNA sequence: TGCGCCAGCAGCTTGAACAGGGGAAATTCACCCCTCCACTTT.

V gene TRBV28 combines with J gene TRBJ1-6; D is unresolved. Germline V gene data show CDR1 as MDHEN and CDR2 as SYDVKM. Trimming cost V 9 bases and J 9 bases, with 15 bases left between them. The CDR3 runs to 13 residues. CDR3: CASGPILGSPLHF. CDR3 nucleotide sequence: TGTGCCAGTGGACCCATACTAGGTTCACCCCTCCACTTT.

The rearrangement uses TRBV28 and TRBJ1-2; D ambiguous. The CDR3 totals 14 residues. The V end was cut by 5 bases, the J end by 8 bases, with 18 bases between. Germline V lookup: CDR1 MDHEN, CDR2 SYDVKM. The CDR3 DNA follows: TGTGCCAGCAGTCTCCGGGCCCGAGAGGGAGGCTACACCTTC. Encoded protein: CASSLRAREGGYTF.

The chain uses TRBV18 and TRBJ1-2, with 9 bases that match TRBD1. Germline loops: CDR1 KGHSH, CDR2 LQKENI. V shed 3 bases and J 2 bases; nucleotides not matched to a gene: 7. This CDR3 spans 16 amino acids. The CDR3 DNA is TGTGCCAGCTCACCCCAGGGACAGGGAGGGAACTATGGCTACACCTTC. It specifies CASSPQGQGGNYGYTF.